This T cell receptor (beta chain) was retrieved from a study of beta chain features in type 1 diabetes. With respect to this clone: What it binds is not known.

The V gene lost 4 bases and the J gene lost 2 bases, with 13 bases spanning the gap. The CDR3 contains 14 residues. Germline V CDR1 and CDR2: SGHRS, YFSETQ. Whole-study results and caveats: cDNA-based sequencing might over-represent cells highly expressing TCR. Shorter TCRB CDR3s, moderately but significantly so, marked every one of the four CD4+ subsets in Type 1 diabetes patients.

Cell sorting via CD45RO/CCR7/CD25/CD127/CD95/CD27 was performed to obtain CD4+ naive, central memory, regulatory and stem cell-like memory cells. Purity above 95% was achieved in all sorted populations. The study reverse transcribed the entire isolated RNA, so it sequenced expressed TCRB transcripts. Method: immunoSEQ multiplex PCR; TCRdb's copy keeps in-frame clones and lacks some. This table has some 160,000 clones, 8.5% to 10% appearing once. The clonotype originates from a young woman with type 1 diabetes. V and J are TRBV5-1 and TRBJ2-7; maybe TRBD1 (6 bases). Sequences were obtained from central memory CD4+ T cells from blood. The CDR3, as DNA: TGCGCCAGCAGCCAAGACAGGCTAACCTACGAGCAGTACTTC. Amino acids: CASSQDRLTYEQYF.